The rows below give T cell receptor beta chains drawn from one sample of a study of blood T cell repertoires in COVID-19. Libraries were prepared by immunoSEQ multiplex PCR; TCRdb keeps only in-frame clonotypes and omits some of them. This sample has fewer than 250,000 clones, with around 91% found just once. Input material: peripheral blood. The origin of the receptors is a woman aged 40 to 50 with acute or convalescent COVID-19. Both conserved end residues are part of each CDR3. D genes are given only for firm matches. Size is omitted from some rows. Given values are once, few, many or a class for expanded clones.

>TRBJ1-3|NA|TRBV5-6|18|NA
TGTGCCAGCAGCGGATTTCGGACAAGACTTAGCTCTGGAAACACCATATATTTT
CASSGFRTRLSSGNTIYF
>TRBJ1-1|TRBD1|TRBV2|12|NA
TGTGCCAGCAGCCCAAGGGGGCCCGAAGCTTTCTTT
CASSPRGPEAFF
>TRBJ1-4|TRBD1|TRBV4-1|16|few
TGCGCCAGCAGGCCCGGGAAGGGACAGGTGGATGAAAAACTGTTTTTT
CASRPGKGQVDEKLFF
>TRBJ1-5|NA|TRBV12-3/TRBV12-4|13|few
TGTGCCAGCACCTCGGACAGATATCAGCCCCAGCATTTT
CASTSDRYQPQHF
>TRBJ1-1|NA|TRBV27|13|NA
TGTGCCAGCGGGAGGGGTAGGGACACTGAAGCTTTCTTT
CASGRGRDTEAFF
>TRBJ2-2|TRBD1|TRBV5-1|15|once
TGCGCCAGCAGCAAGGGACAGGGCGGAACCGGGGAGCTGTTTTTT
CASSKGQGGTGELFF
>TRBJ2-5|TRBD2|TRBV30|15|NA
TGTGCCTGGAGTCCGGCTAGCGGGGGGGCGGAGACCCAGTACTTC
CAWSPASGGAETQYF
>TRBJ1-2|NA|TRBV2|15|NA
TGTGCCAGCAGTGAAACGGGACTAGCGGACTATGGCTACACCTTC
CASSETGLADYGYTF
>TRBJ1-2|TRBD1|TRBV9|15|NA
TGTGCCAGCAGCGTTACCGGGACAGCTAACTATGGCTACACCTTC
CASSVTGTANYGYTF
>TRBJ2-3|TRBD1|TRBV10-3|15|NA
TGTGCCATCTCCCCCCGGGACAGGGGAATAGGTACGCAGTATTTT
CAISPRDRGIGTQYF
>TRBJ2-1|NA|TRBV12-3/TRBV12-4|13|NA
TGTGCCAGCAGTACGGGGACAATGAATGAGCAGTTCTTC
CASSTGTMNEQFF
>TRBJ1-6|NA|TRBV27|17|NA
TGTGCCAGCAGTTCATGGAAGGCCGGGATCCATAATTCACCCCTCCACTTT
CASSSWKAGIHNSPLHF
>TRBJ1-5|NA|TRBV19|15|NA
TGTGCCAGTAGTATTGGGACATATAGCAATCAGCCCCAGCATTTT
CASSIGTYSNQPQHF
>TRBJ1-1|NA|TRBV11-2|13|few
TGTGCCAGCAGCCCCTCGCAAGGGGGGGACGTTCGGTTT
CASSPSQGGDVRF
>TRBJ1-3|TRBD1|TRBV5-6|16|once
TGTGCCAGCAGCCCTGAGGGACAGAGCTCTGGAAACACCATATATTTT
CASSPEGQSSGNTIYF
>TRBJ1-1|NA|TRBV7-2|14|NA
TGTGCCAGCAGTCTCCTGGACAGGAACACTGAAGCTTTCTTT
CASSLLDRNTEAFF
>TRBJ2-5|NA|TRBV3-1/TRBV3-2|16|NA
TGTGCCAGCAGCCAAGAAGTCCTCCGGAGTATAGAGACCCAGTACTTC
CASSQEVLRSIETQYF
>TRBJ1-2|NA|TRBV6-4|13|NA
TGTGCCAGCAGTGAGGGCAGTTCTAATGGCTACACCTTC
CASSEGSSNGYTF
>TRBJ1-3|TRBD1|TRBV6-1|16|NA
TGTGCCAGCAGTGATGGCGCCAGGGGGCTAAGAAACACCATATATTTT
CASSDGARGLRNTIYF
>TRBJ1-2|NA|TRBV4-1|14|NA
TGCGCCAGCAGCCAAGCGAACAGGGACTATGGCTACACCTTC
CASSQANRDYGYTF